A single sample is the source of the 6 T cell receptor beta chains below, sequenced in a study of blood T cell repertoires in COVID-19. Repertoires were generated with immunoSEQ multiplex PCR, while TCRdb's copy carries only in-frame clones and drops some. The table includes approximately 75,000 clones, 88% detected once. The material sequenced was peripheral blood. Receptors were obtained from a man aged 50-60 years with acute or convalescent COVID-19.

V and J are TRBV12-3 or TRBV12-4 and TRBJ1-6; D unclear. The CDR3 sequence is 13 residues long. Trimming removed 6 bases from V and 10 bases from J, with 13 bases in between. Written as DNA, the CDR3 is TGTGCCAGCAGCCGCGACCCGGGATCACCCCTCCACTTT. Its protein is CASSRDPGSPLHF.

V gene TRBV19 combines with J gene TRBJ2-3, with D perhaps matching TRBD2 (5 bases). CDR3 size: 16 residues. Germline V gene sequence: CDR1 LNHDA, CDR2 SQIVND (reference sequence). The V gene lost 5 bases and the J gene lost 0 bases, with 15 bases spanning the gap. In DNA form, the CDR3 reads TGTGCCAGTAGTCCCCGGACTGTACAGAGCACAGATACGCAGTATTTT. It codes for CASSPRTVQSTDTQYF.

This rearrangement joins TRBV7-8 to TRBJ1-5; maybe TRBD1 (5 bases). With 3 bases removed from V and 7 bases from J, the gap between germline ends came to 10 bases. This CDR3 is 13 amino acids long. Germline V gives CDR1 SGHVS, CDR2 FQNEAQ. The CDR3 sequence is CASSFGGQQPQHF. In nucleotides, the CDR3 is TGTGCCAGCAGCTTCGGGGGTCAACAGCCCCAGCATTTT.

The J gene is TRBJ2-3, the V gene TRBV5-1; 10 bases fit TRBD2. From germline, CDR1 is SGHRS and CDR2 YFSETQ. This CDR3 has 16 amino acids. V shed 6 bases and J 0 bases; nucleotides not matched to a gene: 7. CDR3 loop: CASNLLAGSSTDTQYF. For the CDR3, the DNA is TGCGCCAGCAACCTACTAGCGGGGTCCAGCACAGATACGCAGTATTTT.

The chain uses TRBV7-8 and TRBJ2-1, with D perhaps TRBD2 (6 bases). Trimming stripped 6 bases from V and 8 bases from J, with 26 bases between. This CDR3 has 17 residues. Germline V gives CDR1 SGHVS, CDR2 FQNEAQ. CDR3 in DNA: TGTGCCAGCAGACCTCTTAGCGGCGGGTCGCCGAGGGATGAGCAGTTCTTC. Translated: CASRPLSGGSPRDEQFF.

This chain uses TRBV14 with TRBJ2-7; maybe TRBD2 (5 bases). The CDR3 has 12 amino acids. Germline loops: CDR1 SGHDN, CDR2 FVKESK. Trimming shortened V by 4 bases and J by 2 bases, and 6 bases separated the two germline ends. Here the CDR3 DNA reads TGTGCCAGCAGCCGGGAGACCTACGAGCAGTACTTC. It specifies CASSRETYEQYF.